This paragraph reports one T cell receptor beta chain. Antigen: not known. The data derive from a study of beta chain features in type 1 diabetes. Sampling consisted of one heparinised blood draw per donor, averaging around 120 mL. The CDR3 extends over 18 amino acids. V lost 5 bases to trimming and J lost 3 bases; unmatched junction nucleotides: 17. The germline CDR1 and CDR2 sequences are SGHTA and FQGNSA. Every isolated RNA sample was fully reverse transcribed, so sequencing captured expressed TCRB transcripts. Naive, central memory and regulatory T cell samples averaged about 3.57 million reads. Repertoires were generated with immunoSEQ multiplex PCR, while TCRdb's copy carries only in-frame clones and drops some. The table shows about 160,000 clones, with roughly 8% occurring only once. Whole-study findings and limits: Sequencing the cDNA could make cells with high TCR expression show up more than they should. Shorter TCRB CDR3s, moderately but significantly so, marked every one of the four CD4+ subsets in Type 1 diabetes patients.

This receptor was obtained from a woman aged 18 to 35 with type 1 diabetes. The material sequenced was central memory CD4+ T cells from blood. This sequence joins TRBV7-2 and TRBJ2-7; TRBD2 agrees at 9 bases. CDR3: CASSGSSRTGTSIYEQYF. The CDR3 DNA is TGTGCCAGCAGCGGATCCTCTCGGACCGGGACTAGCATCTACGAGCAGTACTTC. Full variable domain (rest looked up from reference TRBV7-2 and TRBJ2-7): GAGVSQSPSNKVTEKGKDVELRCDPISGHTALYWYRQSLGQGLEFLIYFQGNSAPDKSGLPSDRFSAERTGGSVSTLTIQRTQQEDSAVYLCASSGSSRTGTSIYEQYFGPGTRLTVT.